This TCR beta chain was sequenced in a study of sequential checkpoint blockade in melanoma. Whole-study context: Both treatment sequences were followed by maintenance nivolumab. After nivolumab or ipilimumab alone, twenty-two patients had week-13 rebiopsies.

Regarding treatment: randomized to nivolumab then ipilimumab (arm A) or the reverse (arm B). Study-level points and caveats: Clinical benefit was about 30 times likelier when tumor T-cell fraction and clonality increased. In arm A, pretreatment tumor clonality was associated with response.

This clone was picked up a small number of times. Its target is unknown. CDR3 length: 17 amino acids. Germline assignment: CDR1 SQVTM and CDR2 ANQGSEA. Losses at the gene ends were 4 bases for V and 7 bases for J; bases not matched to a gene: 19. Using immunoSEQ multiplex PCR, the repertoire was profiled, and TCRdb retains in-frame clones only, with some absent. Of more than 10,000 clones listed, approximately 30% were seen once; the top ten hold about 24%. Here the sequenced sample was tumor tissue (inferred from file names), taken from a patient given nivolumab and ipilimumab in sequence. V gene TRBV29-1 combines with J gene TRBJ2-3; 8 nucleotides match TRBD2. The clonotype was recovered from a human donor with melanoma. CDR3 amino acids: CSVASLRTHGGGNTQYF. CDR3 coding DNA: TGCAGCGTTGCCTCCCTACGGACCCACGGCGGGGGGAATACGCAGTATTTT.